This T cell receptor (beta chain) was sequenced in a study of T cells of healthy individuals. CDR1 and CDR2 from the germline V gene are SGHDT and YYEEEE. CDR3 length: 16 amino acids. V was shortened by 0 bases and J by 4 bases, with 14 bases between the two germline ends. TCRdb used MiXCR to reprocess the 5' RACE reads, holding one entry per CDR3 protein. The sample carries approximately 89,000 distinct CDR3 sequences, more than 5% recorded once. This TCR came from a female donor in good health. The J gene is TRBJ2-1, the V gene TRBV5-6; D possibly matches TRBD1 or TRBD2 (5 bases each). CDR3: CASSLDHGTIYNEQFF. DNA of the CDR3: TGTGCCAGCAGCTTGGATCACGGGACGATTTACAATGAGCAGTTCTTC.